Listed here are 26 T cell receptor beta chains from one sample, sequenced in a study of vaccination and CD4 T cells after COVID-19. Their antigens remain unidentified. The Oncomine TCR Beta short-read assay was what sequenced the DNA obtained from cultured CD4+ T cells. TCRdb passed the PCR reads through MiXCR, listing each CDR3 protein once. The data contain some 11,000 distinct CDR3 sequences, approximately 64% of them singletons. The treatment here: approximately 9-day PBMC culture with coronavirus spike peptide pools or control peptides (ViraFEST assay). Sample: CD4+ T cells from blood, cultured in vitro. All receptors come from a human donor who had recovered from COVID-19.

Within the sample, this clonotype is large. This rearrangement joins TRBV20-1 to TRBJ1-1; no definite D call. This CDR3 has 14 amino acids. With 8 bases removed from V and 4 bases from J, the gap between germline ends came to 20 bases. From germline, CDR1 is DFQATT and CDR2 SNEGSKA (reference sequence). The CDR3 loop reads CSLIVPGSGTEAFF. Written as DNA, the CDR3 is TGCAGTCTCATAGTTCCCGGCAGTGGCACTGAAGCTTTCTTT.

This clonotype is judged medium-sized. The J gene is TRBJ2-3, the V gene TRBV9, with 8 bases matching TRBD2. The ends lost 6 bases at V and 0 bases at J; junction bases unmatched: 9. Germline V gives CDR1 SGDLS, CDR2 YYNGEE. CDR3 length equals 16 residues. The CDR3 DNA sequence: TGTGCCAGCACACTAGCGGCCTCCACAAGCACAGATACGCAGTATTTT. This gives the protein CASTLAASTSTDTQYF. Complete variable domain (other parts from reference TRBV9 and TRBJ2-3): DSGVTQTPKHLITATGQRVTLRCSPRSGDLSVYWYQQSLDQGLQFLIQYYNGEERAKGNILERFSAQQFPDLHSELNLSSLELGDSALYFCASTLAASTSTDTQYFGPGTRLTVL.

The table lists this clonotype with a count of one. The V call is TRBV6-5, the J call TRBJ1-5; D is possibly TRBD1 (6 bases). The CDR3 loop spans 15 amino acids. Trimming removed 2 bases at V and 2 bases at J, with 10 bases between. Germline V gives CDR1 MNHEY, CDR2 SVGAGI. The CDR3 DNA follows: TGTGCCAGCAGTTACACAGGGCCCGGCAATCAGCCCCAGCATTTT. As protein: CASSYTGPGNQPQHF.

The chain has TRBV20-1 and TRBJ1-4, with TRBD1 as a possible D gene (6 bases). This CDR3 contains 14 residues. From germline, CDR1 is DFQATT and CDR2 SNEGSKA (reference sequence). Deletions cut 4 bases from V and 0 bases from J, with 9 bases between. Written as DNA, the CDR3 is TGCAGTGCTAAGGACAGCTCAACTAATGAAAAACTGTTTTTT. Protein sequence: CSAKDSSTNEKLFF.

This chain joins TRBV7-3 and TRBJ2-1; a possible D gene is TRBD1 (6 bases). The CDR3 is 15 amino acids. V gave up 6 bases and J gave up 5 bases, with 17 bases separating them. Germline V lookup: CDR1 SGHTA, CDR2 FQGTGA. CDR3 sequence: CASSMQGSINNEQFF. As DNA, the CDR3 is TGTGCCAGCAGTATGCAGGGGTCGATTAACAATGAGCAGTTCTTC.

This clonotype occurred a few times. This sequence joins TRBV6-1 and TRBJ2-7; tentatively, D is TRBD1 or TRBD2 (5 bases each). CDR1 and CDR2 (germline): MNHNS, SASEGT. This CDR3 spans 15 amino acids. Trimming removed 7 bases from V and 0 bases from J, with 16 bases in between. The CDR3 loop reads CASKVGREISYEQYF. The CDR3 coding sequence is TGTGCCAGCAAGGTAGGCAGGGAGATCTCCTACGAGCAGTACTTC.

The chain joins TRBV28 to TRBJ2-7; TRBD1 is a possible D gene (5 bases). This CDR3 region has 16 residues. Germline lookup yields CDR1 MDHEN and CDR2 SYDVKM. V shed 5 bases and J shed 2 bases, with 19 bases lying between them. In nucleotides, the CDR3 is TGTGCCAGCAGTAGCTCCAGGGCCAGCGTCACCTACGAGCAGTACTTC. Amino acids: CASSSSRASVTYEQYF.

The chain links TRBV28 to TRBJ1-6; no clear D. The CDR3 loop spans 17 amino acids. Germline V gene lookup returns CDR1 MDHEN and CDR2 SYDVKM. Trimming took 6 bases from V and 1 from J, leaving 16 bases between them. In DNA form, the CDR3 reads TGTGCCAGCAGGGTGGGAGCCCTAGGGTCCTATAATTCACCCCTCCACTTT. Its translation is CASRVGALGSYNSPLHF. The full variable domain, rest sourced from reference TRBV28 and TRBJ1-6, is DVKVTQSSRYLVKRTGEKVFLECVQDMDHENMFWYRQDPGLGLRLIYFSYDVKMKEKGDIPEGYSVSREKKERFSLILESASTNQTSMYLCASRVGALGSYNSPLHFGNGTRLTVT.

Regarding this clonotype: Germline and junction disagree at one end, which may indicate a read error. V gene TRBV18 combines with J gene TRBJ2-5; no reliable D call. Per the germline V gene, CDR1 is KGHSH and CDR2 is LQKENI. This CDR3 is 11 amino acids long. CDR3 sequence (DNA): TGTGCCAGCTCACCGCAAGAGACCCAGTACTTT. Its translation: CASSPQETQYF. Full variable domain (remainder filled in from reference TRBV18 and TRBJ2-5): NAGVMQNPRHLVRRRGQEARLRCSPMKGHSHVYWYRQLPEEGLKFMVYLQKENIIDESGMPKERFSAEFPKEGPSILRIQQVVRGDSAAYFCASSPQETQYFGPGTRLLVL.

There are a few counts of this clonotype. This chain joins TRBV6-1 and TRBJ2-7; 13 bases map to TRBD2. Germline CDR1 reads MNHNS; CDR2 reads SASEGT. The CDR3 is made up of 15 amino acids. After removal of 4 bases from V and 1 base from J, the junction contained 1 base not matched to a gene. Here the CDR3 reads CASSGLAGGSYEQYF. CDR3 coding DNA: TGTGCCAGCAGTGGACTAGCGGGAGGATCCTACGAGCAGTACTTC.

This clonotype occurred once. V and J are TRBV30 and TRBJ1-2; 8 positions match TRBD1. Germline V CDR1 and CDR2: GTSNPN, SVGIG (reference sequence). This CDR3 spans 13 amino acids. With 2 bases clipped from V and 5 bases from J, the junction kept 4 bases outside the gene matches. The CDR3 reads CAWSLQGEYGYTF. CDR3 coding DNA: TGTGCCTGGAGTCTACAGGGGGAATATGGCTACACCTTC.

J is TRBJ2-7 and V is TRBV21-1; the table's D call of TRBD2 was not tested on the DNA. TRBV21-1 is a pseudogene locus. The CDR3 is 23 amino acids. The DNA for the CDR3 is TGTGCCAGCAGCAAAGTTAGGGGGAGGGAGTTGGGTTCTAGCGGGAGGGCCTCCTACGAGCAGTACTTC. This gives the protein CASSKVRGRELGSSGRASYEQYF.

A word on this clonotype: A junction boundary mismatches the germline segment, possibly from a read error. The rearrangement joins TRBV7-2 to TRBJ2-3, with 9 nucleotides matching TRBD2. The germline CDR1 and CDR2 sequences are SGHTA and FQGNSA. CDR3 length equals 14 residues. The CDR3 DNA is TGTGCCAGCAGTTTAGCGGGAGTGGCAGATACGCAGTATTTT. It translates to CASSLAGVADTQYF.

In regard to this clonotype: The conserved phenylalanine or tryptophan is not found at the CDR3 terminus, so this likely reflects a read error. J is TRBJ2-3 and V is TRBV20-1; 7 nucleotides align to TRBD2. The CDR3 covers 14 residues. CDR1 and CDR2 (germline): DFQATT, SNEGSKA (reference sequence). V dropped 0 bases and J dropped 1; count of bases not matched to a gene: 1. The CDR3 nucleotides read TGCAGTGCTAGAGAGAGCGGGGGCACAGATACGCAGTATTTA. Its translation is CSARESGGTDTQYL.

V usage is TRBV28 and J usage is TRBJ2-7, with 7 bases that match TRBD1. The CDR3 extends over 14 amino acids. Germline CDR1 MDHEN, CDR2 SYDVKM. V lost 6 bases to trimming and J lost 0 bases; unmatched junction nucleotides: 5. CDR3 bases: TGTGCCAGCAGAGAAACAGGGGCCTCCTACGAGCAGTACTTC. Translating it yields CASRETGASYEQYF.

This clonotype is medium-sized by share. The chain couples TRBV2 to TRBJ2-7, with 7 bases fitting TRBD1. The germline CDR1 and CDR2 sequences are SNHLY and FYNNEI. There are 12 residues in the CDR3. The V segment lost 6 bases and the J segment 7 bases; nucleotides outside the gene matches: 6. CDR3 amino acids: CASSRGQSEQYF. In DNA, the CDR3 is TGTGCCAGCAGCCGGGGACAGAGTGAGCAGTACTTC.

The gene calls are TRBV6-1 and TRBJ2-1; TRBD1 agrees at 8 bases. Per germline, CDR1 MNHNS and CDR2 SASEGT. The ends lost 8 bases at V and 6 bases at J; junction bases unmatched: 6. This CDR3 region has 13 residues. The CDR3 sequence: CASRPGGFNEQFF. The CDR3 region has the DNA TGTGCCAGCCGGCCAGGGGGCTTCAATGAGCAGTTCTTC.

This clonotype was recorded once. The chain links TRBV7-8 to TRBJ2-5; D is undetermined. This CDR3 contains 15 residues. V lost 1 base and J 6 bases, leaving 15 bases between the germline ends. The germline V gene has CDR1 SGHVS and CDR2 FQNEAQ. CDR3 residues: CASSLGVLREKTQYF. CDR3 nucleotides: TGTGCCAGCAGCTTAGGAGTTCTGAGAGAAAAGACCCAGTACTTC. Supplemented by reference TRBV7-8 and TRBJ2-5, the full variable domain reads GAGVSQSPRYKVAKRGQDVALRCDPISGHVSLFWYQQALGQGPEFLTYFQNEAQLDKSGLPSDRFFAERPEGSVSTLKIQRTQQEDSAVYLCASSLGVLREKTQYFGPGTRLLVL.

This chain joins TRBV20-1 and TRBJ2-5; tentatively, D is TRBD1 or TRBD2 (5 bases each). V dropped 5 bases and J dropped 5 bases, with 24 bases sitting between them. Germline CDR1 is DFQATT and CDR2 is SNEGSKA (reference sequence). The CDR3 is 16 amino acids. CDR3: CSAPPHHGWGMETQYF. CDR3 DNA sequence: TGCAGTGCTCCCCCACACCACGGGTGGGGGATGGAGACCCAGTACTTC.

This chain connects TRBV20-1 to TRBJ2-7; a possible D gene is TRBD2 (6 bases). Germline-derived CDR1 and CDR2 are DFQATT and SNEGSKA (reference sequence). The CDR3 is made up of 12 amino acids. The V gene lost 3 bases and the J gene lost 6 bases, with 12 bases spanning the gap. CDR3 coding DNA: TGCAGTGCTAGGGTTTGGGGGGTCGAGCAGTACTTC. This encodes CSARVWGVEQYF.

In this sample, this clonotype turned up once. The rearrangement links TRBV12-3 or TRBV12-4 to TRBJ2-2; D is unclear. This CDR3 has 11 amino acids. The V end lost 4 bases, the J end lost 3 bases, and 0 bases lay between the germline ends. CDR3 coding DNA: TGTGCCAGCAGTTACACCGGGGAGCTGTTTTTT. It yields the protein CASSYTGELFF.

The chain uses TRBV24-1 and TRBJ1-1; D is uncertain. CDR3 length equals 13 residues. V gave up 5 bases and J gave up 1 base, with 7 bases separating them. CDR1 KGHDR and CDR2 SFDVKD come from the germline V gene. This CDR3 is CATSAEENTEAFF. The CDR3 bases are TGTGCCACCAGTGCGGAAGAGAACACTGAAGCTTTCTTT.

The chain links TRBV6-4 to TRBJ1-3; TRBD1 is a possible D gene (5 bases). V was cut by 4 bases and J by 0 bases, with 13 bases left in between. The germline gives CDR1 MRHNA, CDR2 SNTAGT. CDR3 length equals 16 residues. As DNA, the CDR3 is TGTGCCAGCAGTGTTTACAGGCCTTACTCTGGAAACACCATATATTTT. This translates into CASSVYRPYSGNTIYF.

This clonotype came up a few times. The rearrangement links TRBV20-1 to TRBJ2-1; 14 bases map to TRBD2. Looked up from germline, CDR1 is DFQATT and CDR2 is SNEGSKA (reference sequence). This CDR3 is 19 amino acids long. With V trimmed by 0 bases and J by 1 base, 8 bases remained unmatched. CDR3 DNA: TGCAGTGCTAGAGAGGGGGGACTAGCGGGAGCGGCGTCCTACAATGAGCAGTTCTTC. Translated, it gives CSAREGGLAGAASYNEQFF.

V usage is TRBV2 and J usage is TRBJ2-1; weak D call: TRBD1 (6 bases). CDR1 is SNHLY, CDR2 FYNNEI, per germline. The CDR3 covers 13 residues. V was trimmed by 7 bases and J by 6 bases, leaving 13 bases between them. The CDR3 DNA is TGTGCCAGCACCAGGGGTTTCATCAATGAGCAGTTCTTC. This translates into CASTRGFINEQFF.

The rearrangement uses TRBV10-3 and TRBJ2-1, with 7 bases that match TRBD2. Trimming cost V 10 bases and J 6 bases; bases outside gene matches: 21. Germline V CDR1 and CDR2: ENHRY, SYGVKD. The CDR3 runs to 17 residues. The CDR3 sequence is CATNGVAGGSFGNEQFF. Here the CDR3 DNA reads TGTGCCACCAATGGAGTCGCCGGCGGGAGCTTTGGCAATGAGCAGTTCTTC.